These 13 T cell receptor beta chains were sequenced from one sample in a study of shared clonotypes between healthy human individuals. Assay used: immunoSEQ multiplex PCR; TCRdb lists only in-frame clones, some missing. The table includes more than 550,000 clones, about two thirds detected once. Sequencing input: memory CD4+ T cells sorted from blood. The subset: CD45RA-negative fraction. These receptors were collected from a woman aged 25 to 45 in good health.

This clone appeared a few times. The V gene is TRBV19, the J gene TRBJ2-5, with 7 bases lining up with TRBD2. Looked up from germline, CDR1 is LNHDA and CDR2 is SQIVND (reference sequence). The trim removed 8 bases at V and 1 base at J, leaving 1 base unmatched. There are 12 residues in the CDR3. CDR3 DNA: TGTGCCAGTCTAGCGGCCCAAGAGACCCAGTACTTC. Its translation is CASLAAQETQYF. The whole variable domain, remainder taken from reference TRBV19 and TRBJ2-5, is DGGITQSPKYLFRKEGQNVTLSCEQNLNHDAMYWYRQDPGQGLRLIYYSQIVNDFQKGDIAEGYSVSREKKESFPLTVTSAQKNPTAFYLCASLAAQETQYFGPGTRLLVL.

The rearrangement joins TRBV4-2 to TRBJ2-5; the match to TRBD2 covers 7 bases. The V gene's germline CDR1 is LGHNA and CDR2 YNFKEQ. V lost 4 bases to trimming and J lost 5 bases; unmatched junction nucleotides: 13. CDR3 length: 16 residues. The CDR3 bases are TGTGCCAGCAGCCCTGGGCGGGAGTCGCGTTTTGAGACCCAGTACTTC. The encoded protein is CASSPGRESRFETQYF.

This clone was seen at least ten times. The sample holds other DNA sequences that translate to the same CDR3. The V call is TRBV11-2, the J call TRBJ1-5; D remains ambiguous. CDR1 is SGHAT and CDR2 is FQNNGV in the germline V gene. The CDR3 has 13 residues. Deletions cut 5 bases from V and 2 bases from J, with 7 bases between. The CDR3 protein is CASSPDGNQPQHF. For the CDR3, the DNA is TGTGCCAGCAGCCCGGACGGCAATCAGCCCCAGCATTTT.

The rearrangement joins TRBV5-1 to TRBJ1-2, with TRBD1 matching 7 bases. The CDR3 covers 16 residues. The ends lost 4 bases at V and 2 bases at J; junction bases unmatched: 11. Germline lookup yields CDR1 SGHRS and CDR2 YFSETQ. In DNA form, the CDR3 reads TGCGCCAGCAGCCCAGGAGGGGACAGCTACAACTATGGCTACACCTTC. It encodes CASSPGGDSYNYGYTF. Combining the CDR3 with reference TRBV5-1 and TRBJ1-2 gives the whole variable domain KAGVTQTPRYLIKTRGQQVTLSCSPISGHRSVSWYQQTPGQGLQFLFEYFSETQRNKGNFPGRFSGRQFSNSRSEMNVSTLELGDSALYLCASSPGGDSYNYGYTFGSGTRLTVV.

The rearrangement uses TRBV19 and TRBJ2-5, with TRBD1 matching over 9 bases. The V gene end was trimmed by 4 bases and the J gene end by 5 bases; junction bases not matched to a gene: 11. This CDR3 contains 16 residues. The germline gives CDR1 LNHDA, CDR2 SQIVND (reference sequence). The CDR3 DNA sequence: TGTGCCAGTAGTAGCCGGACAGGGGAGGTTCGGGAGACCCAGTACTTC. Translation: CASSSRTGEVRETQYF.

This clone has a single count. The rearrangement joins TRBV30 to TRBJ2-7; no firm D call. Germline CDR1 GTSNPN, CDR2 SVGIG (reference sequence). V was pared by 0 bases and J by 2 bases, with 11 bases between. The CDR3 sequence is 14 residues long. CDR3: CAWSVSPGPYEQYF. CDR3 bases: TGTGCCTGGAGTGTGAGCCCCGGTCCCTACGAGCAGTACTTC. Full variable domain (remainder filled in from reference TRBV30 and TRBJ2-7): SQTIHQWPATLVQPVGSPLSLECTVEGTSNPNLYWYRQAAGRGLQLLFYSVGIGQISSEVPQNLSASRPQDRQFILSSKKLLLSDSGFYLCAWSVSPGPYEQYFGPGTRLTVT.

The V call is TRBV11-3, the J call TRBJ2-2; no clear D gene. The CDR3 has 14 amino acids. The V end was cut by 5 bases, the J end by 5 bases, with 12 bases between. Germline assignment: CDR1 SGHNT and CDR2 YENEEA. CDR3 protein: CASSPSSGTGELFF. In DNA, the CDR3 is TGTGCCAGCAGCCCGTCTAGTGGGACCGGGGAGCTGTTTTTT.

The V gene is TRBV5-1, the J gene TRBJ2-1, with 9 bases matching TRBD1. The germline V gene has CDR1 SGHRS and CDR2 YFSETQ. The V and J ends lost 3 bases and 5 bases, in that order; junction bases with no gene match: 15. The CDR3 totals 18 residues. CDR3 residues: CASSSATGGSASHNEQFF. The CDR3 bases are TGCGCCAGCAGCTCAGCGACAGGGGGATCGGCTAGCCACAATGAGCAGTTCTTC.

V is TRBV18 and J is TRBJ2-7, with TRBD2 matching 15 bases. V was pared by 3 bases and J by 6 bases, with 9 bases of the junction left unmatched. The CDR3 loop spans 17 amino acids. CDR1 and CDR2 (germline): KGHSH, LQKENI. CDR3 protein: CASSPPGGLAGGGEQYF. For the CDR3, the DNA is TGTGCCAGCTCACCCCCCGGGGGACTAGCGGGAGGTGGCGAGCAGTACTTC. Complete variable domain (other parts from reference TRBV18 and TRBJ2-7): NAGVMQNPRHLVRRRGQEARLRCSPMKGHSHVYWYRQLPEEGLKFMVYLQKENIIDESGMPKERFSAEFPKEGPSILRIQQVVRGDSAAYFCASSPPGGLAGGGEQYFGPGTRLTVT.

The genes are TRBV19 and TRBJ1-2, with a weak D call TRBD1 (6 bases). Trimming left V 9 bases short and J 0 bases short, with 17 bases between. CDR3 length: 15 amino acids. Germline V CDR1 and CDR2: LNHDA, SQIVND (reference sequence). CDR3 sequence: CASHTTGPANYGYTF. CDR3 DNA: TGTGCCAGCCATACCACAGGGCCAGCTAACTATGGCTACACCTTC.

This clone was seen a single time. CDR3 sequence reads: CASSVASYLNTEAFF. The DNA for the CDR3 is TGTGCCAGCAGTGTCGCCAGCTACTTGAACACTGAAGCTTTCTTT. The V and J genes are TRBV6-1 and TRBJ1-1; no reliable D call. V was cut by 4 bases and J by 0 bases, with 12 bases left in between. Per germline, CDR1 MNHNS and CDR2 SASEGT. The CDR3 has 15 residues.

As concerns this clone: This sample also contains other DNA sequences that code for the same CDR3. This rearrangement joins TRBV7-8 to TRBJ2-7; 9 bases agree with TRBD2. The V gene end was trimmed by 3 bases and the J gene end by 0 bases; junction bases not matched to a gene: 3. CDR3 length equals 15 residues. Germline lookup yields CDR1 SGHVS and CDR2 FQNEAQ. The CDR3 spells CASSLLAGYSYEQYF. In DNA, the CDR3 is TGTGCCAGCAGCTTGCTAGCGGGGTACTCCTACGAGCAGTACTTC.

The rearrangement links TRBV28 to TRBJ1-3, with D possibly being TRBD1 (5 bases). CDR1 MDHEN and CDR2 SYDVKM come from the germline V gene. V was cut by 7 bases and J by 9 bases, with 22 bases left in between. This CDR3 has 15 amino acids. The DNA of the CDR3 is TGTGCCAGCACCCCAAGCGCGGGACGCGGGACCACCATATATTTT. Translating gives CASTPSAGRGTTIYF. Full variable domain (rest looked up from reference TRBV28 and TRBJ1-3): DVKVTQSSRYLVKRTGEKVFLECVQDMDHENMFWYRQDPGLGLRLIYFSYDVKMKEKGDIPEGYSVSREKKERFSLILESASTNQTSMYLCASTPSAGRGTTIYFGEGSWLTVV.